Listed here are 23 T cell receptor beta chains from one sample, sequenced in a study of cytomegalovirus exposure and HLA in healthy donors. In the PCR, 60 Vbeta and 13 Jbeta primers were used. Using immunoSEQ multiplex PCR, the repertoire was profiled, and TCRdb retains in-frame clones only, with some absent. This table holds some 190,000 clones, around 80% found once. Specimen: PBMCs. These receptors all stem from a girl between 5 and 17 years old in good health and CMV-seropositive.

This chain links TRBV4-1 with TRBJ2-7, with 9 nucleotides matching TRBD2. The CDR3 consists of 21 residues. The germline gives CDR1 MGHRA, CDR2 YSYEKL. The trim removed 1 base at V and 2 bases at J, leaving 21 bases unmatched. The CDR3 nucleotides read TGCGCCAGCAGCCAAGGCCCACTGTTCCCCCTAGCTAGCGGGAAAACCTACGAGCAGTACTTC. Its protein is CASSQGPLFPLASGKTYEQYF.

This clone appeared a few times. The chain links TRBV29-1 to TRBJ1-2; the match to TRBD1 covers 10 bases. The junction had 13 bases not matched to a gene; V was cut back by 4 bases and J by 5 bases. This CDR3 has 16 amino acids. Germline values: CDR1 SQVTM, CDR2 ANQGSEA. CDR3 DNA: TGCAGCGTTGGAACGAGACAGGGGGCCACTGAATATGGCTACACCTTC. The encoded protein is CSVGTRQGATEYGYTF.

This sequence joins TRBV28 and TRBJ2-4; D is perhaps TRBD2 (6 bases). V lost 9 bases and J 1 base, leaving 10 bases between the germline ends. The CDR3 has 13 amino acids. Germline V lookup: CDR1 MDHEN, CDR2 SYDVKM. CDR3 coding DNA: TGTGCCAGTAGGGAGGTTGCCAAAAACATTCAGTACTTC. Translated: CASREVAKNIQYF.

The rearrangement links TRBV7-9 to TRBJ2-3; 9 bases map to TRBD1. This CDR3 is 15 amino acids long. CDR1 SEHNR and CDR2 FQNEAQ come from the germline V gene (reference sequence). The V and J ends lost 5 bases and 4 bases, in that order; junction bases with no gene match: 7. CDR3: CASSPGTGFSDTQYF. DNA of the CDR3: TGTGCCAGCAGCCCCGGGACAGGGTTCTCAGATACGCAGTATTTT.

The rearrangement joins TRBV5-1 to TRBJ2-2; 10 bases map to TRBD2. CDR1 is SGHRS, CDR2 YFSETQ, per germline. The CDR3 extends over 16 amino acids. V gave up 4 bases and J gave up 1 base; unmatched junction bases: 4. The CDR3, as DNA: TGCGCCAGCAGCCTACGGACTAGCGGGAACACCGGGGAGCTGTTTTTT. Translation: CASSLRTSGNTGELFF. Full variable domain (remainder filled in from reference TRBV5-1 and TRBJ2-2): KAGVTQTPRYLIKTRGQQVTLSCSPISGHRSVSWYQQTPGQGLQFLFEYFSETQRNKGNFPGRFSGRQFSNSRSEMNVSTLELGDSALYLCASSLRTSGNTGELFFGEGSRLTVL.

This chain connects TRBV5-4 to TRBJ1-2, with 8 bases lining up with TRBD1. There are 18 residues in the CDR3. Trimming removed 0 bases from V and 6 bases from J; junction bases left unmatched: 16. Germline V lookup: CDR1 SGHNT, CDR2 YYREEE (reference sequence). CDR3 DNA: TGTGCCAGCAGCTTGGACCATACCGTCAGCAGGGGGCTCGATGGCTACACCTTC. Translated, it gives CASSLDHTVSRGLDGYTF.

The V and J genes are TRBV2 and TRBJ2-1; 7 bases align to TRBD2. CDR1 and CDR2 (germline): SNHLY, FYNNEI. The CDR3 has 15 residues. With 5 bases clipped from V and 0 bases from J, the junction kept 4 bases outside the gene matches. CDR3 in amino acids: CASSSGGSSYNEQFF. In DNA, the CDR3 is TGTGCCAGCAGTTCTGGCGGGAGCTCCTACAATGAGCAGTTCTTC.

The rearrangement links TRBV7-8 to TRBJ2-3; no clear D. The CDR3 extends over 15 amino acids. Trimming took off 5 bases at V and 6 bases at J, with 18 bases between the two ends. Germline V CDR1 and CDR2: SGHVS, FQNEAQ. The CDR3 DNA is TGTGCCAGCAGCCCAGGCAATTCGTGGGTTGATACGCAGTATTTT. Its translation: CASSPGNSWVDTQYF.

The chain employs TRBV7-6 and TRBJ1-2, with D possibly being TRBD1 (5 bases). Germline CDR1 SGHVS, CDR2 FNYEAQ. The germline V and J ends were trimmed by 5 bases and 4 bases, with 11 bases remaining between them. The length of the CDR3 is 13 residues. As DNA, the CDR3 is TGTGCCAGCAGCGCGGGACGGACCTATGGCTACACCTTC. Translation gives CASSAGRTYGYTF.

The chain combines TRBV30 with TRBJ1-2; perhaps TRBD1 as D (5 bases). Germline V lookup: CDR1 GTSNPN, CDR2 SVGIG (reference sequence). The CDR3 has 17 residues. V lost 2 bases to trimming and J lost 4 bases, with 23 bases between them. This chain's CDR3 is CAWSKVGSWSRAYGYTF. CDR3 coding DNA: TGTGCCTGGAGTAAGGTCGGGAGTTGGAGCAGGGCCTATGGCTACACCTTC. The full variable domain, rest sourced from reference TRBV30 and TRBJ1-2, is SQTIHQWPATLVQPVGSPLSLECTVEGTSNPNLYWYRQAAGRGLQLLFYSVGIGQISSEVPQNLSASRPQDRQFILSSKKLLLSDSGFYLCAWSKVGSWSRAYGYTFGSGTRLTVV.

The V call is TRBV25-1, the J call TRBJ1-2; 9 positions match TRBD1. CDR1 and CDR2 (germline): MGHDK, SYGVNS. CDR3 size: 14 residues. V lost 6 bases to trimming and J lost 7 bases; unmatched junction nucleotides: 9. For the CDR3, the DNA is TGTGCCAGCAGATCCGGGACAGGGAAAATTGGCTACACCTTC. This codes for CASRSGTGKIGYTF.

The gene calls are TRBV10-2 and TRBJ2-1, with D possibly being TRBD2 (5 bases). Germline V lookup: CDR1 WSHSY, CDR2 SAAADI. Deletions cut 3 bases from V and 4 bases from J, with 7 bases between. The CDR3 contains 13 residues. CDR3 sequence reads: CASSDGRYNEQFF. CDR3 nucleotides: TGCGCCAGCAGTGATGGGAGATACAATGAGCAGTTCTTC.

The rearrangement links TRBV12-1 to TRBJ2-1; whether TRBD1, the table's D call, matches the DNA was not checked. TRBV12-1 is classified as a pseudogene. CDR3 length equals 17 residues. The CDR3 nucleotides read TGTGCCAGCAGCTTTGGGGGGACAGGGGAGAAGGAGAATGAGCAGTTCTTC. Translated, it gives CASSFGGTGEKENEQFF.

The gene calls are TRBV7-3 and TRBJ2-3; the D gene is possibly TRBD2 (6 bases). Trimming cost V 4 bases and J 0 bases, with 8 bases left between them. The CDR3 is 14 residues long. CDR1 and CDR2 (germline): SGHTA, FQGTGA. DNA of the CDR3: TGTGCCAGCAGCTCGGGGACTAGCACAGATACGCAGTATTTT. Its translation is CASSSGTSTDTQYF.

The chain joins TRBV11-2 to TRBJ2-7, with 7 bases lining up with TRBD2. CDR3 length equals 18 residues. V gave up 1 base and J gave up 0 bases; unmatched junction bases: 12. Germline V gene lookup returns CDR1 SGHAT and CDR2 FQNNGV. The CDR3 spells CASSLGGWAGAPSYEQYF. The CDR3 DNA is TGTGCCAGCAGCTTAGGCGGTTGGGCGGGAGCTCCCTCCTACGAGCAGTACTTC.

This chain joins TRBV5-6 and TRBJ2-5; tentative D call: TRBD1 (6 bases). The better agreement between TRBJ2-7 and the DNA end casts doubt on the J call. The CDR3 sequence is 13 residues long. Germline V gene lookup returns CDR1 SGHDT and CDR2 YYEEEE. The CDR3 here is CASSLDRVYEQYF. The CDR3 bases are TGTGCCAGCAGCTTGGACAGGGTCTACGAGCAGTACTTC.

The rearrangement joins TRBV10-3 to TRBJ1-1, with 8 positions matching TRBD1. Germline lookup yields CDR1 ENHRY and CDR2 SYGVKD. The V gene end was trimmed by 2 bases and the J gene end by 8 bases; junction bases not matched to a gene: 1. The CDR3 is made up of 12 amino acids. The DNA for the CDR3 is TGTGCCATCAGTGAGGGGGACAGGGAAGCTTTCTTT. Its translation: CAISEGDREAFF.

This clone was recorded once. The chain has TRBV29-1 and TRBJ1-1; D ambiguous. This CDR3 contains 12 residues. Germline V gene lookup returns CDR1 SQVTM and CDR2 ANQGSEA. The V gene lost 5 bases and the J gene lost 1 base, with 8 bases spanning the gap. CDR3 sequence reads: CSVYSGNTEAFF. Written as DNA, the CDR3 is TGCAGCGTTTATTCGGGGAACACTGAAGCTTTCTTT.

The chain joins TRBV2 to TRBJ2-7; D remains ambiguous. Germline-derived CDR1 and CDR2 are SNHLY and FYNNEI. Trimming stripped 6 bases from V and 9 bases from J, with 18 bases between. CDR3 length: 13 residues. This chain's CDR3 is CASRVLGRSGQYF. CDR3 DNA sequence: TGTGCCAGCAGGGTCCTTGGAAGGAGTGGGCAGTACTTC. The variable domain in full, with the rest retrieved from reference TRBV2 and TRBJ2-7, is EPEVTQTPSHQVTQMGQEVILRCVPISNHLYFYWYRQILGQKVEFLVSFYNNEISEKSEIFDDQFSVERPDGSNFTLKIRSTKLEDSAMYFCASRVLGRSGQYFGPGTRLTVT.

CDR3 residues: CASSQQGAAGQPQHF. CDR3 bases: TGTGCCAGCAGCCAACAGGGGGCGGCAGGTCAGCCCCAGCATTTT. V and J are TRBV9 and TRBJ1-5, with 9 bases aligning to TRBD1. CDR3 size: 15 residues. The ends lost 4 bases at V and 6 bases at J; junction bases unmatched: 8. CDR1 is SGDLS, CDR2 YYNGEE, per germline.

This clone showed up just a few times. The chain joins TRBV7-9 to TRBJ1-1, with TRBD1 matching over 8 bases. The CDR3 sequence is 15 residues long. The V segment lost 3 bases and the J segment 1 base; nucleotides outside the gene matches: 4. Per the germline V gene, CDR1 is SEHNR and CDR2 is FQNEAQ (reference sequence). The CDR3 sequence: CASSFWTGPNTEAFF. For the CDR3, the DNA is TGTGCCAGCAGCTTCTGGACAGGGCCGAACACTGAAGCTTTCTTT.

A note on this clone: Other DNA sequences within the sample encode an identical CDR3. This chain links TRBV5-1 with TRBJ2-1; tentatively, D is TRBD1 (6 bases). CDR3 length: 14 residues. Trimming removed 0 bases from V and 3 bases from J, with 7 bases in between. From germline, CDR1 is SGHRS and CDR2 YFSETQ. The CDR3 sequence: CASSLGGLYNEQFF. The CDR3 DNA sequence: TGCGCCAGCAGCTTGGGGGGGCTCTACAATGAGCAGTTCTTC.

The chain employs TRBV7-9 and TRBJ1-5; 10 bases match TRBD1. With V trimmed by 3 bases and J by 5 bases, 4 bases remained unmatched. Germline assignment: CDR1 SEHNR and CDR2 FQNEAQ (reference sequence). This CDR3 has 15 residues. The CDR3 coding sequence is TGTGCCAGCAGCTTTGGGACAGGGGAGTATCAGCCCCAGCATTTT. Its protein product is CASSFGTGEYQPQHF.